The 20 T cell receptor beta chains below all came from one sample that was sequenced in a study of cytomegalovirus exposure and HLA in healthy donors. PCR primers comprised 60 Vbeta and 13 Jbeta primers. TCRdb keeps only in-frame clones here, not all; method: immunoSEQ multiplex PCR. The repertoire holds about 200,000 clones, with nearly 80% as singletons. Material for sequencing was PBMCs. The receptors here all came from a male donor in good health and CMV-seronegative.

The chain is built from TRBV9 and TRBJ1-2; TRBD1 agrees at 7 bases. The CDR3 has 15 amino acids. From germline, CDR1 is SGDLS and CDR2 YYNGEE. J gave up 3 bases and V 4 bases, and 9 bases lay outside the gene matches. The CDR3 region has the DNA TGTGCCAGCAGCACCTTCGACAGGGCTGACTATGGCTACACCTTC. It specifies CASSTFDRADYGYTF.

The genes are TRBV7-9 and TRBJ2-3; 8 nucleotides line up with TRBD2. CDR3 length equals 16 residues. With V trimmed by 5 bases and J by 3 bases, 10 bases remained unmatched. Germline V gives CDR1 SEHNR, CDR2 FQNEAQ (reference sequence). CDR3 nucleotide sequence: TGTGCCAGCAGCCGACGAGCGGGGGCGCGAACAGATACGCAGTATTTT. This translates into CASSRRAGARTDTQYF.

The CDR3 protein is CASSFSGTGVYEQYF. CDR3 bases: TGTGCCAGCAGTTTTTCCGGGACAGGCGTATACGAGCAGTACTTC. The chain recombines TRBV28 with TRBJ2-7; 8 nucleotides align to TRBD1. The CDR3 length is 15 residues. V lost 3 bases, J lost 4 bases, and 8 bases stayed unmatched. From germline, CDR1 is MDHEN and CDR2 SYDVKM.

The count of this clone is one. The chain combines TRBV5-1 with TRBJ1-2, with TRBD1 as a possible D gene (6 bases). Looked up from germline, CDR1 is SGHRS and CDR2 is YFSETQ. Between the trimmed V and J ends, which lost 4 bases and 4 bases, there was a span of 11 bases. The CDR3 has 13 amino acids. DNA for the CDR3: TGCGCCAGCAGCGATACAGGGTTCTATGGCTACACCTTC. Its protein is CASSDTGFYGYTF.

The rearrangement links TRBV7-3 to TRBJ2-7; 9 bases align to TRBD1. The CDR3 extends over 18 amino acids. CDR1 and CDR2 (germline): SGHTA, FQGTGA. V shed 1 base and J 3 bases; nucleotides not matched to a gene: 13. CDR3 sequence reads: CASSLMSIPGTGSYEQYF. CDR3 nucleotide sequence: TGTGCCAGCAGCTTAATGAGTATTCCGGGGACAGGGAGCTACGAGCAGTACTTC.

This clone was detected a few times. CDR3 sequence (DNA): TGTGCCAGCAGTTCGGGACTGGAGTACGAGCAGTACTTC. Translating gives CASSSGLEYEQYF. This sequence joins TRBV27 and TRBJ2-7; a weak D match, TRBD2 (6 bases). The V end was cut by 4 bases, the J end by 4 bases, with 11 bases between. The CDR3 has 13 residues. Germline CDR1 MNHEY, CDR2 SMNVEV (reference sequence).

This chain connects TRBV7-8 to TRBJ2-5; TRBD1 agrees at 9 bases. The CDR3 is made up of 16 amino acids. Germline V gene lookup returns CDR1 SGHVS and CDR2 FQNEAQ. V shed 2 bases, J shed 5 bases, and the junction held 9 bases outside the gene matches. As DNA, the CDR3 is TGTGCCAGCAGCTTATTCCTAAGACAGGGGGGGGAGACCCAGTACTTC. This encodes CASSLFLRQGGETQYF.

This chain connects TRBV6-6 to TRBJ2-7; a possible D gene is TRBD2 (6 bases). The CDR3 sequence is 14 residues long. The V end was cut by 2 bases, the J end by 2 bases, with 10 bases between. Germline-derived CDR1 and CDR2 are MNHNY and SVGAGI (reference sequence). The CDR3, as DNA: TGTGCCAGCAGTTACGGGACTTCTACCTACGAGCAGTACTTC. Residues: CASSYGTSTYEQYF.

A note on this clone: This sample also contains other DNA sequences that code for the same CDR3. This chain connects TRBV27 to TRBJ1-5; D is unclear. CDR3 length equals 14 residues. In germline, CDR1 is MNHEY, CDR2 SMNVEV (reference sequence). V lost 3 bases and J lost 1, with 7 bases in between. CDR3 nucleotide sequence: TGTGCCAGCAGTTTCACGGGGAGCAATCAGCCCCAGCATTTT. It codes for CASSFTGSNQPQHF.

This rearrangement joins TRBV27 to TRBJ2-1; 12 bases line up with TRBD2. With V trimmed by 3 bases and J by 2 bases, 8 bases remained unmatched. The CDR3 covers 18 residues. Germline loops: CDR1 MNHEY, CDR2 SMNVEV (reference sequence). In DNA, the CDR3 is TGTGCCAGCAGTTTTTCAGCACTAGCGGGGGGACCCTACAATGAGCAGTTCTTC. This encodes CASSFSALAGGPYNEQFF.

The chain links TRBV9 to TRBJ2-7; 10 positions agree with TRBD1. Germline lookup yields CDR1 SGDLS and CDR2 YYNGEE. This CDR3 has 15 residues. Trimming took 0 bases from V and 2 from J; bases not matched to a gene: 2. CDR3 bases: TGTGCCAGCAGCGTAGGGGACAGGGGCCCCTACGAGCAGTACTTC. Its protein product is CASSVGDRGPYEQYF.

The chain has TRBV6-1 and TRBJ2-1, with D maybe TRBD2 (5 bases). Trimming stripped 0 bases from V and 10 bases from J, with 10 bases between. The CDR3 runs to 13 residues. Germline CDR1 reads MNHNS; CDR2 reads SASEGT. The CDR3 DNA reads TGTGCCAGCAGTGAAGCGGGAGTACGGGAGCAGTTCTTC. It is translated as CASSEAGVREQFF.

The chain joins TRBV2 to TRBJ2-4; 11 nucleotides line up with TRBD2. Germline V CDR1 and CDR2: SNHLY, FYNNEI. Germline trimming cut 4 bases from V and 1 base from J; bases unmatched to any gene: 9. The CDR3 runs to 18 residues. The CDR3 DNA reads as TGTGCCAGCAGTGTAGTAGCGGGGGGGCATAGCGCCAAAAACATTCAGTACTTC. This gives the protein CASSVVAGGHSAKNIQYF. Based on the CDR3 plus reference TRBV2 and TRBJ2-4, the full variable domain is EPEVTQTPSHQVTQMGQEVILRCVPISNHLYFYWYRQILGQKVEFLVSFYNNEISEKSEIFDDQFSVERPDGSNFTLKIRSTKLEDSAMYFCASSVVAGGHSAKNIQYFGAGTRLSVL.

This rearrangement joins TRBV5-1 to TRBJ1-4; 12 nucleotides line up with TRBD1. The CDR3 is made up of 15 amino acids. V shed 1 base, J shed 7 bases, and the junction held 2 bases outside the gene matches. The V gene's germline CDR1 is SGHRS and CDR2 YFSETQ. The CDR3 nucleotides are TGCGCCAGCAGCTTGAGGGGACAGGGGGCTGAAAAACTGTTTTTT. Translated: CASSLRGQGAEKLFF.

This clone has a handful of counts. V gene TRBV7-8 combines with J gene TRBJ1-1; D unclear. The V gene lost 3 bases and the J gene lost 1 base, with 9 bases spanning the gap. CDR1 is SGHVS and CDR2 is FQNEAQ in the germline V gene. The CDR3 is made up of 14 amino acids. CDR3 loop: CASSFRQGNTEAFF. The CDR3 DNA reads as TGTGCCAGCAGCTTTCGACAAGGGAACACTGAAGCTTTCTTT. Looking up the rest from reference TRBV7-8 and TRBJ1-1 gives the full variable domain: GAGVSQSPRYKVAKRGQDVALRCDPISGHVSLFWYQQALGQGPEFLTYFQNEAQLDKSGLPSDRFFAERPEGSVSTLKIQRTQQEDSAVYLCASSFRQGNTEAFFGQGTRLTVV.

The rearrangement joins TRBV28 to TRBJ2-2, with D maybe TRBD1 (6 bases). The length of the CDR3 is 15 residues. V lost 8 bases and J 3 bases, leaving 16 bases between the germline ends. Germline CDR1 reads MDHEN; CDR2 reads SYDVKM. DNA of the CDR3: TGTGCCAGCCGAACAGGGTTTTTAGACACCGGGGAGCTGTTTTTT. This gives the protein CASRTGFLDTGELFF.

CDR3 nucleotides: TGTGCCTGGAGTACCGGACTAGCGGGAGGTCGAGATACGCAGTATTTT. Residues: CAWSTGLAGGRDTQYF. The V call is TRBV30, the J call TRBJ2-3; 14 bases match TRBD2. The germline V gene encodes CDR1 GTSNPN and CDR2 SVGIG (reference sequence). The CDR3 has 16 residues. The junction had 6 bases not matched to a gene; V was cut back by 2 bases and J by 5 bases.

This clone was counted a few times. V and J are TRBV7-2 and TRBJ2-7, with 11 bases identical to TRBD1. Germline CDR1 reads SGHTA; CDR2 reads FQGNSA. After removal of 5 bases from V and 2 bases from J, the junction contained 8 bases not matched to a gene. The CDR3 consists of 16 residues. CDR3 residues: CASSPVGQGGAYEQYF. The DNA for the CDR3 is TGTGCCAGCAGCCCAGTGGGACAGGGGGGCGCCTACGAGCAGTACTTC.

The chain joins TRBV5-1 to TRBJ2-5, with 8 bases aligning to TRBD2. Germline CDR1 and CDR2: SGHRS and YFSETQ. The CDR3 is 14 amino acids. V shed 3 bases and J 5 bases; nucleotides not matched to a gene: 6. The CDR3 protein is CASSYSGVGETQYF. DNA of the CDR3: TGCGCCAGCAGCTATAGCGGGGTCGGGGAGACCCAGTACTTC.

The chain combines TRBV28 with TRBJ2-1, with TRBD1 as a possible D gene (6 bases). CDR1 MDHEN and CDR2 SYDVKM come from the germline V gene. V lost 5 bases and J lost 5, with 19 bases in between. This CDR3 is built from 16 residues. CDR3 DNA sequence: TGTGCCAGCAGTCCAGGGACAAGAGGGCTCCACAATGAGCAGTTCTTC. Amino acids: CASSPGTRGLHNEQFF. The full variable domain, rest sourced from reference TRBV28 and TRBJ2-1, is DVKVTQSSRYLVKRTGEKVFLECVQDMDHENMFWYRQDPGLGLRLIYFSYDVKMKEKGDIPEGYSVSREKKERFSLILESASTNQTSMYLCASSPGTRGLHNEQFFGPGTRLTVL.